The clone carrying this T cell receptor (beta chain) was seen a handful of times. The sample belongs to a study of blood T cell repertoires in COVID-19. Across the study: Samples came from the United States, Italy and Spain, spanning acute and convalescent COVID-19. Sources were T cells, B-cell-depleted T cells, or PBMCs; the material itself was cDNA or gDNA.

Original processing notes: Amplification of reference gene primers provided the estimated nucleated cell counts. TCRdb's copy holds only in-frame clones and misses some; the assay was immunoSEQ multiplex PCR. For V, J and clone size, that table is used; D and trimming come from the DNA. The sample has some 150,000 clones; 60% to 85% are singletons. CDR1 is SGDLS and CDR2 is YYNGEE in the germline V gene. The CDR3 totals 15 residues. Trimming shortened V by 0 bases and J by 4 bases, and 13 bases separated the two germline ends. The chain couples TRBV9 to TRBJ1-1, with a tentative D call TRBD1 (5 bases). Sequencing input: peripheral blood. The clonotype was recovered from a man in his forties or fifties with active or convalescent COVID-19. The CDR3: CASSVVVGEGTEAFF. In DNA form, the CDR3 reads TGTGCCAGCAGCGTAGTAGTAGGGGAAGGCACTGAAGCTTTCTTT.